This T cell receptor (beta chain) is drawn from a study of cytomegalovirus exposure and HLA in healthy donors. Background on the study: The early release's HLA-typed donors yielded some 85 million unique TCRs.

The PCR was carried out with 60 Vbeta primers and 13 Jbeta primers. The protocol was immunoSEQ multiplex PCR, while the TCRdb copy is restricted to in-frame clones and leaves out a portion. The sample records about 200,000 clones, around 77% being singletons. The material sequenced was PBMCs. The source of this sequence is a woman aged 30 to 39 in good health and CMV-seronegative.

CDR3 DNA sequence: TGTGCCAGCAGCTTAGGCCGACAACAAAAACGCACAACTAATGAAAAACTGTTTTTT. This codes for CASSLGRQQKRTTNEKLFF. The chain links TRBV7-9 to TRBJ1-4; no reliable D call. CDR1 is SEHNR and CDR2 is FQNEAQ in the germline V gene (reference sequence). V shed 1 base and J shed 0 bases, with 18 bases lying between them. CDR3 length: 19 residues.